This T cell receptor beta chain was documented in a study of prognosis after radiotherapy for stage I lung cancer (dated by TCRdb to 2020 to 2023). In terms of the full investigation: Between April 2018 and January 2019, more than 15 stage I NSCLC patients were enrolled in Nanjing, China. In every patient, SBRT was given without any concurrent therapy. All patients were considered medically inoperable, owing to comorbidities in about a dozen and refusal of surgery in about seven. Oligometastatic NSCLC after surgical resection of the primary tumor was present in 5 or 6 patients, while newly diagnosed primary stage I lung tumors were present in 11 to 15. Tumor histology was squamous cell carcinoma in more than 5 patients and adenocarcinoma in about a dozen. The cohort comprised around 14 men and six or seven women with a median age of 74.5 years, ranging from roughly 53 to 84 years. Distant metastases were developed by four of the 19 patients after SBRT, at a median of about 7 months, whereas no significant progression was observed in the other 15 patients. Image-guided IMRT or VMAT was used to deliver SBRT in 3 to 5 fractions at a biologically effective dose of at least 100 Gy. This study profiled peripheral blood TCR beta repertoires from stage I NSCLC patients before and after stereotactic body radiotherapy and linked the repertoires to distant failure. The study took one blood sample before SBRT and one after SBRT from each of around 20 patients and sequenced all 40 or so samples. Overall study outcomes, separate from this receptor: Post-SBRT Shannon entropy and its change from baseline were lower in patients who developed distant metastases; baseline Shannon entropy was not associated with metastases. All reported P values were unadjusted for multiple comparisons. Unique TCR clone counts fell after SBRT (median about 10,000 before versus under 8,000 after; Wilcoxon paired P=0.011). TRBV and TRBJ usage frequencies reportedly differed by metastasis status, in two V genes at baseline and in roughly ten V and two J genes after SBRT. The small cohort and short follow-up limited the study, so independent validation of the findings is needed. Whether the expanded TCR clones were tumor-specific was not determined.

All patients had node-negative disease on CT and PET/CT, and none had a history of other malignancies or prior chemotherapy or radiotherapy. At each of two time points, six milliliters of peripheral venous blood were collected into EDTA tubes. PBMCs were isolated by Ficoll-Paque Plus density-gradient centrifugation. Right after collection, samples were kept at -80 degrees C until analysis. This clonotype appeared many times. Its antigen remains unidentified. No base qualities exist here, and no much larger clone lies one base off it. The TCR beta CDR3 region was amplified from genomic DNA by two rounds of multiplex PCR. The first PCR round used primers specific to each TRBV and TRBJ gene, and the primer sequences were filed in Chinese patent CN105087789A. Universal primers were used in the second round of PCR. The Roche High Pure PCR Template Preparation Kit was used to extract genomic DNA from frozen PBMCs. An Illumina HiSeq 3000 was used to sequence the libraries paired-end with 151 bp reads. Per the source publication's procedure: CutAdapt was used to discard raw reads that did not contain the multiplex PCR primer sequences. Using PEAR, the high-quality paired reads were merged into contigs. By alignment to reference sequences, MiXCR assigned TRB V, D and J gene segments to each contig. To remove sequencing errors, CDR3 sequences were clustered according to base quality and sequence similarity. Diversity was measured as Shannon entropy normalized by the natural log of productive TCR sequence number. Clonality was computed as one minus the ratio of Shannon entropy to the natural log of the number of unique clonotypes. The Youden index of ROC curves was used to select progression-free survival cut-offs for repertoire metrics, and analyses were performed in R 3.5.3. TCRdb reworked the public reads: Q25 trimming with fastp, MiXCR clone assembly, productive beta chains retained. Rows with a matching CDR3 protein are joined into one entry that keeps the most common DNA and genes. The V and J calls and clone size come from TCRdb's table, not from the authors' own analysis. This sample lists roughly 12,000 distinct CDR3 sequences; about 35% were detected once. About 50% of the sample lies in the top ten.

Specimen: PBMCs, collected before or after stereotactic body radiation therapy (not recorded which). The source is a donor older than 45 with non-small cell lung cancer.

The nucleotides are TGTGCCAGCAGCAACCAAGAGACCCAGTACTTC. Its translation reads: CASSNQETQYF. The rearranged segments are TRBV7-6 and TRBJ2-5; a confident D gene designation cannot be given. From cysteine to phenylalanine, the CDR3 is 11 amino acids long. Left in the record is the CDR3 DNA by itself, 33 bases read in frame from the first base. Sequences SGHVS (CDR1) and FNYEAQ (CDR2) are obtained from the germline V gene. V loses 5 bases, J loses 0 bases, and the germline ends lie 1 base apart.